These 3 T cell receptor beta chains share one sample of origin, sequenced in a study of radiation and T cells in renal cell carcinoma. Sequencing used immunoSEQ multiplex PCR; TCRdb keeps in-frame clones, though not all of them. The sample contains 13,000 or so clones, about 56% of which appear only once. Treatment here: treatment-naive control, cytoreductive nephrectomy. The starting material was tumor tissue, obtained from a patient whose treatment was nephrectomy without radiotherapy. These receptors were taken from a man aged 45-65 years with renal cell carcinoma.

There are a few counts of this clone. This chain links TRBV5-4 with TRBJ2-2, with TRBD1 identical over 8 bases. CDR3 length: 15 amino acids. The germline V gene encodes CDR1 SGHNT and CDR2 YYREEE (reference sequence). V was clipped by 4 bases and J by 4 bases; unmatched bases: 6. The CDR3 spells CASSQGARTTGELFF. Written as DNA, the CDR3 is TGTGCCAGCAGCCAGGGGGCGCGGACCACCGGGGAGCTGTTTTTT.

The rearrangement links TRBV10-2 to TRBJ2-7, with D perhaps assigned TRBD1 or TRBD2 (5 bases each). This CDR3 has 13 residues. CDR1 is WSHSY, CDR2 SAAADI, per germline. V shed 4 bases and J shed 2 bases, with 9 bases lying between them. CDR3 loop: CASSAGTTYEQYF. The CDR3 DNA reads as TGCGCCAGCAGTGCTGGGACCACCTACGAGCAGTACTTC.

The genes are TRBV5-1 and TRBJ2-3; 9 bases agree with TRBD2. CDR3 size: 19 residues. Losses at the gene ends were 2 bases for V and 5 bases for J; bases not matched to a gene: 18. Germline CDR1 SGHRS, CDR2 YFSETQ. CDR3 DNA sequence: TGCGCCAGCAGCTTAGGACCCCCGGGGGCGGGGGGGAATATAGATACGCAGTATTTT. It codes for CASSLGPPGAGGNIDTQYF.